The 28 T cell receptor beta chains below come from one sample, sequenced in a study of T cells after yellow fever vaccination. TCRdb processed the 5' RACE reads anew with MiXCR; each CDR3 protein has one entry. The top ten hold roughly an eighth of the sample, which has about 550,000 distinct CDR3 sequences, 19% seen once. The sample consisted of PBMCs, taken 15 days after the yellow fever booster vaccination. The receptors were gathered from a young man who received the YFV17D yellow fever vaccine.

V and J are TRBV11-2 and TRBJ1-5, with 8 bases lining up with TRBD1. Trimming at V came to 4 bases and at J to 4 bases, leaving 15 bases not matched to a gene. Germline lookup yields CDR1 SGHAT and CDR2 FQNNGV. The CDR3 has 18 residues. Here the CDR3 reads CASSSGQGARLRNQPQHF. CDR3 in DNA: TGTGCCAGCAGCTCCGGACAGGGAGCAAGGTTGAGGAATCAGCCCCAGCATTTT. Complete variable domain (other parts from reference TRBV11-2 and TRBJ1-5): EAGVAQSPRYKIIEKRQSVAFWCNPISGHATLYWYQQILGQGPKLLIQFQNNGVVDDSQLPKDRFSAERLKGVDSTLKIQPAKLEDSAVYLCASSSGQGARLRNQPQHFGDGTRLSIL.

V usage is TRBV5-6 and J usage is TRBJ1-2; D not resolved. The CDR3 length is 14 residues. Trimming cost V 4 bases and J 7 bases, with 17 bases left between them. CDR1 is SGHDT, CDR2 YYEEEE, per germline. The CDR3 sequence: CASSTGRLVIGYTF. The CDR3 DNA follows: TGTGCCAGCAGCACCGGACGGCTAGTAATTGGCTACACCTTC. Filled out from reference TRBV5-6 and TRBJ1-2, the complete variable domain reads DAGVTQSPTHLIKTRGQQVTLRCSPKSGHDTVSWYQQALGQGPQFIFQYYEEEERQRGNFPDRFSGHQFPNYSSELNVNALLLGDSALYLCASSTGRLVIGYTFGSGTRLTVV.

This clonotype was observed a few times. The CDR3 spells CASSARRGYTEAFF. In nucleotides, the CDR3 is TGTGCCAGCAGTGCCCGGAGGGGGTACACTGAAGCTTTCTTT. V gene TRBV28 combines with J gene TRBJ1-1, with D possibly matching TRBD1 (6 bases). Trimming left V 5 bases short and J 3 bases short, with 13 bases between. Per germline, CDR1 MDHEN and CDR2 SYDVKM. The CDR3 is 14 residues long.

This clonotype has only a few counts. CDR3 nucleotide sequence: TGCGCCAGCGCGACTAGGAACACCGGGGAGCTGTTTTTT. The encoded protein is CASATRNTGELFF. This chain joins TRBV10-1 and TRBJ2-2; possible D gene TRBD2, 6 bases. Germline-derived CDR1 and CDR2 are WNHNN and SYGVQD (reference sequence). The CDR3 has 13 residues. The germline V and J ends were trimmed by 8 bases and 1 base, with 8 bases remaining between them.

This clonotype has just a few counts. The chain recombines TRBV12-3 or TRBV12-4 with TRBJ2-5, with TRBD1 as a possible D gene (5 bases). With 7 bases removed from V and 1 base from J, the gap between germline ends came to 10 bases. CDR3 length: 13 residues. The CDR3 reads CASTQDSQETQYF. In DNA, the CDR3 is TGTGCCAGCACTCAAGACAGCCAAGAGACCCAGTACTTC.

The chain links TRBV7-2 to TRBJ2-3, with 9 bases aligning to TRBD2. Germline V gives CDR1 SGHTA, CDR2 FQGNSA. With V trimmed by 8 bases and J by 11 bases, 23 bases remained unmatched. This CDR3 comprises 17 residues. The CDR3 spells CASGNSAGGWTSREQYF. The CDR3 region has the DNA TGTGCCAGCGGTAACTCGGCGGGAGGGTGGACTAGTCGTGAGCAGTATTTT.

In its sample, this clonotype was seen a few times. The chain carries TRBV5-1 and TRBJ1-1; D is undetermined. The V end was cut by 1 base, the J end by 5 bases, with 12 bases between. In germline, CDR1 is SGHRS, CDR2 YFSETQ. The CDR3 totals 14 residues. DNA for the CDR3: TGCGCCAGCAGCTTGAACAGCCCTAAGACTGAAGCTTTCTTT. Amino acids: CASSLNSPKTEAFF.

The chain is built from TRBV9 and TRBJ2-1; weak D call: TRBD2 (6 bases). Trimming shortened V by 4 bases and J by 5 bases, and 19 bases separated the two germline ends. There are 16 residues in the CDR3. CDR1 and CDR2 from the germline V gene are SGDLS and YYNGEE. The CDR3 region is CASSSDRDSSNNEQFF. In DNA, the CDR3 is TGTGCCAGCAGCTCGGACCGGGACTCCAGTAACAATGAGCAGTTCTTC. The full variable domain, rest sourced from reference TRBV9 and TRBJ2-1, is DSGVTQTPKHLITATGQRVTLRCSPRSGDLSVYWYQQSLDQGLQFLIQYYNGEERAKGNILERFSAQQFPDLHSELNLSSLELGDSALYFCASSSDRDSSNNEQFFGPGTRLTVL.

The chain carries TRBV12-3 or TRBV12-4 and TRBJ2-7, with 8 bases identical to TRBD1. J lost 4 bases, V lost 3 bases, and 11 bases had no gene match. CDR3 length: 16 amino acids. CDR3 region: CASSFPRTGSMYEQYF. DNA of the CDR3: TGTGCCAGCAGTTTTCCCCGGACAGGGAGTATGTACGAGCAGTACTTC.

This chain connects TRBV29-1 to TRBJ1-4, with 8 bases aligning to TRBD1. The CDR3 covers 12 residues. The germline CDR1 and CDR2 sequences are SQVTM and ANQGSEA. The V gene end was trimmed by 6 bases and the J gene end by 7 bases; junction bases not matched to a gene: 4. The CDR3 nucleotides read TGCAGCGTGGGACAGGTACCTGAAAAACTGTTTTTT. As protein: CSVGQVPEKLFF. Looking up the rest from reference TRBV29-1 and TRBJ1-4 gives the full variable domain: SAVISQKPSRDICQRGTSLTIQCQVDSQVTMMFWYRQQPGQSLTLIATANQGSEATYESGFVIDKFPISRPNLTFSTLTVSNMSPEDSSIYLCSVGQVPEKLFFGSGTQLSVL.

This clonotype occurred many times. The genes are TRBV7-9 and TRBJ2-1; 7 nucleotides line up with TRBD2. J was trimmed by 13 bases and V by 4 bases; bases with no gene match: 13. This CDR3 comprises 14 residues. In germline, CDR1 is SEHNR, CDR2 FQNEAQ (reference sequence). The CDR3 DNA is TGTGCCAGCAGCTCAACCACCAGGACTAGATTCCAGTTCTTC. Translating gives CASSSTTRTRFQFF.

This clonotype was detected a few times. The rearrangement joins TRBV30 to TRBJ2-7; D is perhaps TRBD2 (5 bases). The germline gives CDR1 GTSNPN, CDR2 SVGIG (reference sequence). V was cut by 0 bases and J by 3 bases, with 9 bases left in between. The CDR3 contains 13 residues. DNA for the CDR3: TGTGCCTGGAGTGTCGGGAAACGCTACGAGCAGTACTTC. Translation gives CAWSVGKRYEQYF.

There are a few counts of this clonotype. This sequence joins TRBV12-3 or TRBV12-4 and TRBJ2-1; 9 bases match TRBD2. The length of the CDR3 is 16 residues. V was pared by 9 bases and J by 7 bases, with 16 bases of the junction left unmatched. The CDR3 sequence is CASRGGGRAVGNEQFF. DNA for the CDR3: TGTGCCAGTCGGGGTGGCGGGAGGGCCGTAGGGAATGAGCAGTTCTTC.

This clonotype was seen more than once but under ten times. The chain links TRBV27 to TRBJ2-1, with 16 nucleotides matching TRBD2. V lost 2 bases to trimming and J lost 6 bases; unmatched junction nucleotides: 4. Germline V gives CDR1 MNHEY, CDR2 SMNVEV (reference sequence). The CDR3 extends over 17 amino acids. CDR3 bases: TGTGCCAGCAGTTTAGGGACTAGCGGGAGGGCCCTCAATGAGCAGTTCTTC. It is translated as CASSLGTSGRALNEQFF.

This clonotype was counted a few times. CDR3 nucleotide sequence: TGTGCCAGCAGCAGACTAGCGGGAGTGATAAATGAGCAGTTCTTC. Its translation: CASSRLAGVINEQFF. V is TRBV7-2 and J is TRBJ2-1; the match to TRBD2 covers 12 bases. V shed 5 bases and J 7 bases; nucleotides not matched to a gene: 6. The CDR3 is made up of 15 amino acids. Per the germline V gene, CDR1 is SGHTA and CDR2 is FQGNSA.

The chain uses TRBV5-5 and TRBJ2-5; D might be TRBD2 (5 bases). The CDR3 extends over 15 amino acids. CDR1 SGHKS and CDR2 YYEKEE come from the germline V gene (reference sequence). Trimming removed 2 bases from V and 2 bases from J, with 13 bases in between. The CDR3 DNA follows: TGTGCCAGCAGCTTTGGCAGCGGAACGCAAGAGACCCAGTACTTC. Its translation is CASSFGSGTQETQYF.

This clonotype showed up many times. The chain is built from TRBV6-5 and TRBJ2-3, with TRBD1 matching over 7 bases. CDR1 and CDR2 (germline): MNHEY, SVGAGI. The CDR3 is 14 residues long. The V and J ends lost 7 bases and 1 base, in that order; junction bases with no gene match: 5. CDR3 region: CASNQDRGTDTQYF. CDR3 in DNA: TGTGCCAGCAACCAAGACAGGGGCACAGATACGCAGTATTTT.

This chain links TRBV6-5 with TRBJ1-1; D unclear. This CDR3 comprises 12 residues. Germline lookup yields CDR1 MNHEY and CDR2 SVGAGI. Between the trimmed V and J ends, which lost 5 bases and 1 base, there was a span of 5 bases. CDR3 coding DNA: TGTGCCAGCAGTCAGCGGAACACTGAAGCTTTCTTT. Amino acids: CASSQRNTEAFF.

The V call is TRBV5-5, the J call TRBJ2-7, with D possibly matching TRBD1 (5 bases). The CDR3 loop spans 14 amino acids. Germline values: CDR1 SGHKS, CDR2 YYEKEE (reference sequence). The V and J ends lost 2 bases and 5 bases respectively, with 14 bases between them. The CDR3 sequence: CASSFRRTPDEQYF. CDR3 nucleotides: TGTGCCAGCAGCTTTCGACGGACACCCGACGAGCAGTACTTC.

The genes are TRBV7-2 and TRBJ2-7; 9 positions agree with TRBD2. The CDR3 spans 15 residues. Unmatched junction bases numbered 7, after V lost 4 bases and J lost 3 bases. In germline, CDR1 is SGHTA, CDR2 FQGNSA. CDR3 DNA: TGTGCCAGCAGCTCCCCCGGGACTAGCATCTACGAGCAGTACTTC. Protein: CASSSPGTSIYEQYF.

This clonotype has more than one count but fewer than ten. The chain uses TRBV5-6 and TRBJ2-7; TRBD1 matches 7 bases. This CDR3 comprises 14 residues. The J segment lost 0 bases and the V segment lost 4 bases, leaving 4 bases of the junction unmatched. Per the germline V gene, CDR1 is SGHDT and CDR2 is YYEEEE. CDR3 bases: TGTGCCAGCAGCGGGACAGAGAGCTCCTACGAGCAGTACTTC. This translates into CASSGTESSYEQYF.

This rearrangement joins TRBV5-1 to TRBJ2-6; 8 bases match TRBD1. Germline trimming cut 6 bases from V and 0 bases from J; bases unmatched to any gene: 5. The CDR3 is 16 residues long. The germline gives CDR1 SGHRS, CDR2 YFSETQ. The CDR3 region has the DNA TGCGCCAGCAAGGGACAGGCCAACTCTGGGGCCAACGTCCTGACTTTC. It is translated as CASKGQANSGANVLTF.

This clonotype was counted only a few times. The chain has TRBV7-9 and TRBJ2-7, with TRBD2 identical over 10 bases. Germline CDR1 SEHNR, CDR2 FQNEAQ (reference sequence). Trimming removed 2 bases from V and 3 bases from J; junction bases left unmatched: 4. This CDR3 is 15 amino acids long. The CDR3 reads CASSLSLAGHYEQYF. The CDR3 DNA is TGTGCCAGCAGCTTATCACTAGCGGGACACTACGAGCAGTACTTC.

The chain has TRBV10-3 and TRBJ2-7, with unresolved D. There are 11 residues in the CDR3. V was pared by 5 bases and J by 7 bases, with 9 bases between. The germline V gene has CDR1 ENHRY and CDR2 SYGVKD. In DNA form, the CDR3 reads TGTGCCATCAGTTTGAGTGGAGAGCAGTACTTC. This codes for CAISLSGEQYF.

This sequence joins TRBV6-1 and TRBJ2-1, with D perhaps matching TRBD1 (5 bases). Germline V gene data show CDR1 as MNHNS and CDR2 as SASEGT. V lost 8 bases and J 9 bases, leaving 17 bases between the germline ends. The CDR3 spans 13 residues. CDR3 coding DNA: TGTGCCAGCCGCCCCCAGGGCCTAGGTGAGCAGTTCTTC. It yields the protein CASRPQGLGEQFF.

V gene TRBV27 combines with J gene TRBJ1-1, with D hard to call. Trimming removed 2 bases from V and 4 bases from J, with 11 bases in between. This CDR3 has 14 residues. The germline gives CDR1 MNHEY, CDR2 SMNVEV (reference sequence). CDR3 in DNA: TGTGCCAGCAGTTTAAACGACGGATTCACTGAAGCTTTCTTT. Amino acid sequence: CASSLNDGFTEAFF.

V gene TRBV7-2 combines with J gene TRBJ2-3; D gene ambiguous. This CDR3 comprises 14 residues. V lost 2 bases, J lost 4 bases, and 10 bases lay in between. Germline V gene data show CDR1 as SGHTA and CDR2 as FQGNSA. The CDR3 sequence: CASSLTGPPDTQYF. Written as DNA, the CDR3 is TGTGCCAGCAGCTTAACGGGTCCCCCAGATACGCAGTATTTT.

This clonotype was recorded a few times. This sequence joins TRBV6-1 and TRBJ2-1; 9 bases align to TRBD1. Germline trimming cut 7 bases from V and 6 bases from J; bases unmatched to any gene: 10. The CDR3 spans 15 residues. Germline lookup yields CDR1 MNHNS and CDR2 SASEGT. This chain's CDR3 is CASTQGQGRINEQFF. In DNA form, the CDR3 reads TGTGCCAGCACCCAAGGACAGGGGAGGATCAATGAGCAGTTCTTC.